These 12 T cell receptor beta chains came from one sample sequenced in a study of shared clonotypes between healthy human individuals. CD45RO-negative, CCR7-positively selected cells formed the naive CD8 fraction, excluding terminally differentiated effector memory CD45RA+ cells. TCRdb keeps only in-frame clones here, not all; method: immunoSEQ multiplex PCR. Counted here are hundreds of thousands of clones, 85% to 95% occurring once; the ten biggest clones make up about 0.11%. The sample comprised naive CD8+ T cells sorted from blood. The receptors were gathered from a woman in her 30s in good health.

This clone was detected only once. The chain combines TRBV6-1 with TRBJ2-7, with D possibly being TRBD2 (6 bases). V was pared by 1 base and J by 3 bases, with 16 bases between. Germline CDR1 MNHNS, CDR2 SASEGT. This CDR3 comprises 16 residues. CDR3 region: CASSEVLRSGDYEQYF. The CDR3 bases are TGTGCCAGCAGTGAAGTCCTGAGGTCGGGGGACTACGAGCAGTACTTC.

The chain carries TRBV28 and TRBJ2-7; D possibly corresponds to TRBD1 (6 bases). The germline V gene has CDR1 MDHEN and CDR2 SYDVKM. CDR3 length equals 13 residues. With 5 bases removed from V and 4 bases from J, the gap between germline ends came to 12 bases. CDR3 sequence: CASSRQASYEQYF. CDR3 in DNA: TGTGCCAGCAGTAGACAGGCTAGTTACGAGCAGTACTTC. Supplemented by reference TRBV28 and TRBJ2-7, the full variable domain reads DVKVTQSSRYLVKRTGEKVFLECVQDMDHENMFWYRQDPGLGLRLIYFSYDVKMKEKGDIPEGYSVSREKKERFSLILESASTNQTSMYLCASSRQASYEQYFGPGTRLTVT.

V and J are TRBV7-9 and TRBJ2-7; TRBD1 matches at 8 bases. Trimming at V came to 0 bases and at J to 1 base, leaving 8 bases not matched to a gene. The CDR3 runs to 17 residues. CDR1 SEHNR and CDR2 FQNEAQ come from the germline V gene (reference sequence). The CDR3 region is CASSLAKGQGESYEQYF. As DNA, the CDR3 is TGTGCCAGCAGCTTAGCTAAAGGACAGGGCGAATCCTACGAGCAGTACTTC.

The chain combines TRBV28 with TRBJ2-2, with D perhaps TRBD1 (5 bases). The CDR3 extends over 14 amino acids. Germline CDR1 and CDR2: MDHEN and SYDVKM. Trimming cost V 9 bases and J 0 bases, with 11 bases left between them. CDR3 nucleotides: TGTGCCAGTCTTAAAGGGGCGAACACCGGGGAGCTGTTTTTT. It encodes CASLKGANTGELFF.

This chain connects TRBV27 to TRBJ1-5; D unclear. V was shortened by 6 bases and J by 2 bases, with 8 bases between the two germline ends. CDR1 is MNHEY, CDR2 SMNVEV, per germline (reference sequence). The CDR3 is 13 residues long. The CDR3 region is CASREDRNQPQHF. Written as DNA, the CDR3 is TGTGCCAGCAGGGAGGATCGCAATCAGCCCCAGCATTTT.

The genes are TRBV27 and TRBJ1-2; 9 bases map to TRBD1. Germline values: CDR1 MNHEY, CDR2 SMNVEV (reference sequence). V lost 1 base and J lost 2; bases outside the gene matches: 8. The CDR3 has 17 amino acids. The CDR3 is CASSLFRGTGSNYGYTF. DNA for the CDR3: TGTGCCAGCAGTTTATTTCGGGGGACAGGGAGCAACTATGGCTACACCTTC.

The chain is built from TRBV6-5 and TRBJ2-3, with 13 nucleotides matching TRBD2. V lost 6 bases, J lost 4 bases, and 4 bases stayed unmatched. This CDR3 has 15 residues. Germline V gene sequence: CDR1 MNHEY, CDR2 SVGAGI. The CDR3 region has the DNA TGTGCCAGCAGGCAGGGACTAGCGGGGCCAGATACGCAGTATTTT. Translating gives CASRQGLAGPDTQYF.

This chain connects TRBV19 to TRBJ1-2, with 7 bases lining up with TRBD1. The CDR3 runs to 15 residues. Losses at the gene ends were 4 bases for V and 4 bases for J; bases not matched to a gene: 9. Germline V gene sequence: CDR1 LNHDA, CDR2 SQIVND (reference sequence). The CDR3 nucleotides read TGTGCCAGTAGTACTCCAGGGGGGGAAGGCTATGGCTACACCTTC. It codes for CASSTPGGEGYGYTF.

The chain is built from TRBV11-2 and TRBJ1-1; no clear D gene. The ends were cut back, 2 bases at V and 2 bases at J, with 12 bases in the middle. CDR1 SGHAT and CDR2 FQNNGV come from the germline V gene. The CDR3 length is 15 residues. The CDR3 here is CASSLRRSDNTEAFF. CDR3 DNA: TGTGCCAGCAGCTTAAGACGGTCGGACAACACTGAAGCTTTCTTT.

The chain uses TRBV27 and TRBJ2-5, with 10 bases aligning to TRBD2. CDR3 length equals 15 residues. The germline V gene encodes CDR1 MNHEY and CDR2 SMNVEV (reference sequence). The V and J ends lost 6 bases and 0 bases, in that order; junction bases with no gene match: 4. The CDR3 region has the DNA TGTGCCAGCAGACGGACTAGCGGAAACCAAGAGACCCAGTACTTC. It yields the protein CASRRTSGNQETQYF.

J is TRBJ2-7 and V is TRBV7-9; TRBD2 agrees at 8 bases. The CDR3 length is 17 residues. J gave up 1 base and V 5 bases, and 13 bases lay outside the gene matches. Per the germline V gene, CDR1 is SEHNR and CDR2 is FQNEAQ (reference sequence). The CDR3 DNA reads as TGTGCCAGCAGCCAATACCGGGCCGGGACTAGTTCCTACGAGCAGTACTTC. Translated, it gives CASSQYRAGTSSYEQYF.

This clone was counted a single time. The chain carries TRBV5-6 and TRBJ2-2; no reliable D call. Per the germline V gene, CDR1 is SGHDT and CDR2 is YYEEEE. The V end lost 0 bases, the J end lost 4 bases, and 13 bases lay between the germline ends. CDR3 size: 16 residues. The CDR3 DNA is TGTGCCAGCAGCTTGGCCTGGGCACGAGGCACCGGGGAGCTGTTTTTT. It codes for CASSLAWARGTGELFF.